This TCR beta chain was recovered during a study of blood T cells in healthy people across ages. Germline V CDR1 and CDR2: SGHTA, FQGNSA. With V trimmed by 5 bases and J by 5 bases, 9 bases remained unmatched. There are 15 residues in the CDR3. A sample-barcoded 5' primer and a J-beta primer mix were used in a second PCR of roughly 7 to 11 cycles. TCRdb reprocessed the 5' RACE reads with MiXCR, giving one entry per CDR3 protein. This sample has approximately 760,000 distinct CDR3 sequences, with 25% found just once. The same data also went into a second study, on T cells of mothers and their children. That paper states: Similar thymic selection effects on TCR recombination output appear in pairs, both related and unrelated.

The TCR comes from a boy younger than 18 in good health. V usage is TRBV7-2 and J usage is TRBJ2-7; 10 bases fit TRBD2. Source material: blood. The CDR3 loop is CASSTSGRDINEQYF. CDR3 DNA: TGTGCCAGCAGCACGAGCGGGAGGGACATCAACGAGCAGTACTTC. Complete variable domain (other parts from reference TRBV7-2 and TRBJ2-7): GAGVSQSPSNKVTEKGKDVELRCDPISGHTALYWYRQSLGQGLEFLIYFQGNSAPDKSGLPSDRFSAERTGGSVSTLTIQRTQQEDSAVYLCASSTSGRDINEQYFGPGTRLTVT.